A selection of T cell receptor beta chains follows, all from one sample in a study of blood T cells in healthy people across ages. TCRdb re-called the 5' RACE reads through MiXCR, storing one row per CDR3 protein. Counted here are roughly 1.5 million distinct CDR3 sequences, about 45% occurring once; the ten biggest clones make up approximately 4%. The specimen sequenced was blood. The source is a woman aged 18-35 years in good health. The CDR3 runs from the conserved cysteine through the conserved F or W. The D gene is left open where the match is weak. Some rows mark clone size as missing; the rest say once, few, many or name a class of expanded clone.

v_call	j_call	clone_size	d_call	cdr3_aa	cdr3_nt
TRBV12-5	TRBJ2-7	-	TRBD1	CASGLVLGQGAYEQYF	TGTGCTAGTGGTTTGGTACTAGGACAGGGGGCCTACGAGCAGTACTTC
TRBV11-1	TRBJ2-5	-	-	CASSRPRETERETQYF	TGTGCCAGCAGCCGACCTCGAGAGACGGAACGGGAGACCCAGTACTTC
TRBV24-1	TRBJ2-7	-	-	CATSDFYNEQYF	TGTGCCACCAGTGATTTCTACAATGAGCAGTACTTC
TRBV6-2/TRBV6-3	TRBJ2-5	-	-	CASSNGGHEQYF	TGTGCCAGCAGTAACGGGGGCCATGAGCAGTACTTC
TRBV15	TRBJ2-7	-	TRBD2	CATSRGNSGGTYEQYF	TGTGCCACCAGCAGAGGGAATAGCGGGGGAACCTACGAGCAGTACTTC
TRBV29-1	TRBJ1-6	-	-	CSVGSTRNSPLHF	TGCAGCGTTGGTTCTACGCGGAATTCACCCCTCCACTTT
TRBV20-1	TRBJ2-1	-	TRBD2	CSAIAGWGSNNEQFF	TGCAGTGCTATAGCGGGCTGGGGGTCGAACAATGAGCAGTTCTTC
TRBV6-5	TRBJ1-5	few	-	CASSYGETIVSNQPQHF	TGTGCCAGCAGTTACGGGGAGACAATTGTTAGCAATCAGCCCCAGCATTTT
TRBV20-1	TRBJ2-1	few	TRBD2	CSARTSASSYNEQFF	TGCAGTGCTAGAACTAGCGCAAGCTCCTACAATGAGCAGTTCTTC
TRBV6-2/TRBV6-3	TRBJ1-5	-	TRBD1	CASSAWTGGGNQHQHF	TGTGCCAGCTCCGCCTGGACAGGGGGCGGGAATCAGCACCAGCATTTT
TRBV6-5	TRBJ2-7	-	-	CASSNPRHYEQYF	TGTGCCAGCAGTAACCCACGGCACTACGAGCAGTACTTC
TRBV7-2	TRBJ1-5	-	-	CASSYDKIRENQPQHF	TGTGCCAGCAGCTACGACAAAATAAGGGAGAATCAGCCCCAGCATTTT
TRBV7-2	TRBJ2-7	-	-	CASSLGWLASYEQYF	TGTGCCAGCAGCTTAGGTTGGCTAGCCTCCTACGAGCAGTACTTC
TRBV6-2/TRBV6-3	TRBJ1-1	-	-	CASSSQNRPLTEAFF	TGTGCCAGCAGTTCTCAAAACAGGCCCTTGACTGAAGCTTTCTTT
TRBV12-3/TRBV12-4	TRBJ2-7	many	-	CASSRIGGTYEQYF	TGTGCCAGCAGTCGGATTGGGGGAACCTACGAGCAGTACTTC
TRBV5-1	TRBJ2-5	-	-	CASSPPGGSGQETQYF	TGCGCCAGCAGCCCACCCGGCGGGTCAGGACAAGAGACCCAGTACTTC
TRBV6-1	TRBJ2-6	few	-	CASGGTLYSSGANVLTF	TGTGCCAGCGGCGGGACACTATATAGCTCTGGGGCCAACGTCCTGACTTTC
TRBV2	TRBJ2-7	-	-	CASRRDTYYEQYF	TGTGCCAGCAGGAGGGACACCTACTACGAGCAGTACTTC
TRBV7-8	TRBJ2-7	-	-	CASNLGNNEQYF	TGTGCCAGTAACCTGGGGAACAACGAGCAGTACTTC
TRBV24-1	TRBJ2-3	-	TRBD1	CATSDGDRARADTQYF	TGTGCCACCAGTGATGGGGACAGGGCTCGCGCAGATACGCAGTATTTT
TRBV20-1	TRBJ2-1	-	TRBD1	CSAQGTVRSSEQFF	TGCAGTGCTCAAGGGACAGTGCGAAGCAGTGAGCAGTTCTTC
TRBV7-9	TRBJ2-6	few	-	CASSLAVPHRANVLTF	TGTGCCAGCAGCTTAGCGGTCCCGCACAGGGCCAACGTCCTGACTTTC
TRBV12-3/TRBV12-4	TRBJ1-2	-	TRBD1	CASRSSRTGRNGYTF	TGTGCCAGCAGGTCTAGCCGGACAGGGAGGAATGGCTACACCTTC
TRBV16	TRBJ1-1	-	TRBD1	CANSHPRDRGYAFF	TGTGCCAACAGCCACCCCCGGGACAGGGGGTATGCTTTCTTT
TRBV27	TRBJ2-1	few	-	CASNTGKNEQFF	TGTGCCAGCAATACAGGCAAGAATGAGCAGTTCTTC
TRBV20-1	TRBJ2-3	-	-	CSARDWPGRGRTDTQYF	TGCAGTGCTAGAGATTGGCCGGGGCGGGGGCGCACAGATACGCAGTATTTT
TRBV20-1	TRBJ2-1	few	TRBD2	CSARDWTSGSDNEQFF	TGCAGTGCTAGAGACTGGACTAGCGGGAGTGACAATGAGCAGTTCTTC
TRBV20-1	TRBJ2-7	-	-	CSARVRRSSYEQYF	TGCAGTGCTAGAGTGAGGCGGAGCTCCTACGAGCAGTACTTC
TRBV30	TRBJ2-1	many	-	CAWTSSYEQFF	TGTGCCTGGACGTCGAGTTATGAGCAGTTCTTC
TRBV11-2	TRBJ2-1	few	-	CASSLDTAMGQFF	TGTGCCAGCAGCTTAGATACGGCAATGGGGCAGTTCTTC
TRBV9	TRBJ1-2	-	-	CASSVGSGSGYGYTF	TGTGCCAGCAGCGTAGGTTCCGGTTCAGGCTATGGCTACACCTTC
TRBV6-5	TRBJ2-5	-	-	CASSYTSGHTYGQYF	TGTGCCAGCAGTTACACCAGCGGTCATACCTACGGGCAGTACTTC
TRBV25-1	TRBJ1-1	-	-	CASSEYGTSNTEAFF	TGTGCCAGCAGTGAATACGGGACCTCCAACACTGAAGCTTTCTTT
TRBV6-2/TRBV6-3	TRBJ1-2	-	-	CAGTPWGPVDYTF	TGTGCCGGCACTCCCTGGGGGCCGGTGGACTACACCTTC
TRBV3-1	TRBJ2-4	-	TRBD1	CASSTIGQGANIQYF	TGTGCCAGCAGCACAATCGGACAGGGGGCGAACATTCAGTACTTC
TRBV10-1	TRBJ1-5	-	-	CASSSRDRGSSNQPQHF	TGCGCCAGCAGTTCCAGGGATAGGGGGAGTAGCAATCAGCCCCAGCATTTT
TRBV6-2/TRBV6-3	TRBJ1-5	-	-	CASSWFDSNQPQHF	TGTGCCAGCAGTTGGTTCGATAGCAATCAGCCCCAGCATTTT
TRBV6-1	TRBJ1-1	-	-	CASSDVFELLDAEAFF	TGTGCCAGCAGTGACGTGTTCGAGTTGCTGGACGCTGAAGCTTTCTTT
TRBV12-3/TRBV12-4	TRBJ2-7	-	-	CASAQVEGYEQYF	TGTGCCAGCGCACAGGTCGAGGGCTACGAGCAGTACTTC
TRBV30	TRBJ2-1	-	TRBD2	CAWERGGYNEQFF	TGTGCCTGGGAGCGGGGGGGCTACAATGAGCAGTTCTTC
TRBV6-5	TRBJ1-6	few	-	CASKDRNSPPHF	TGTGCCAGCAAAGACAGAAATTCACCTCCCCACTTT